The source of this TCR beta chain is a study of identical twins. Findings and limits, study-wide: The same donors were not followed; conclusions instead depended on cross-sectional statistical analysis. Insertion counts were lower in abundant cord blood beta clonotypes, a trend that memory repertoires did not show. The models gave estimates that fell short of the out-of-frame TCR alpha sharing seen in monozygotic twins.

This clonotype was counted between two and nine times. Its cognate antigen is unknown. TCRdb called the 5' RACE reads again in MiXCR, with one record for every CDR3 protein. The table has some 600,000 distinct CDR3 sequences, roughly 6.6% seen once. Healthy Caucasians alone served as donors. The CDR3 runs 17 residues. Germline V gives CDR1 ENHRY, CDR2 SYGVKD. Trimming cost V 3 bases and J 5 bases; bases outside gene matches: 14. These data also formed part of another study, on yellow fever vaccine responses in identical twins.

The clonotype was recovered from a woman aged 18-29 years in good health. This chain uses TRBV10-3 with TRBJ2-5; 8 bases match TRBD1. Sequenced: PBMCs. Written as DNA, the CDR3 is TGTGCCATCAGTGATGTAAAGGGACAGGCGGGGCCCGAGACCCAGTACTTC. Its protein product is CAISDVKGQAGPETQYF.